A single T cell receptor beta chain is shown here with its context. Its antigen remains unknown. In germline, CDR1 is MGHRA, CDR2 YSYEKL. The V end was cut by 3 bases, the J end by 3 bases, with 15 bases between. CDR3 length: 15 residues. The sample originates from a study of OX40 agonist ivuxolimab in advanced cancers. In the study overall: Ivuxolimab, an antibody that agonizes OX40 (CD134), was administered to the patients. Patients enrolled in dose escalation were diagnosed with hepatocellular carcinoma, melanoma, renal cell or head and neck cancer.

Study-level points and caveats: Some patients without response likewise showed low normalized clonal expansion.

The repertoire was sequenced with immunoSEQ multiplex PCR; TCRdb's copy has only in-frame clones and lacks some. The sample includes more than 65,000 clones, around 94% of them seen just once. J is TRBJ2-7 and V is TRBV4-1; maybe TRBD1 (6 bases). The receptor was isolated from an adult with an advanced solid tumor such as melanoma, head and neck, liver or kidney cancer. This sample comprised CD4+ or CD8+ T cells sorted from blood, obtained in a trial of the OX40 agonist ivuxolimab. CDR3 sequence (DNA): TGCGCCAGCAGCCATCCCCCGGACAGAGACTACGAGCAGTACTTC. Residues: CASSHPPDRDYEQYF.